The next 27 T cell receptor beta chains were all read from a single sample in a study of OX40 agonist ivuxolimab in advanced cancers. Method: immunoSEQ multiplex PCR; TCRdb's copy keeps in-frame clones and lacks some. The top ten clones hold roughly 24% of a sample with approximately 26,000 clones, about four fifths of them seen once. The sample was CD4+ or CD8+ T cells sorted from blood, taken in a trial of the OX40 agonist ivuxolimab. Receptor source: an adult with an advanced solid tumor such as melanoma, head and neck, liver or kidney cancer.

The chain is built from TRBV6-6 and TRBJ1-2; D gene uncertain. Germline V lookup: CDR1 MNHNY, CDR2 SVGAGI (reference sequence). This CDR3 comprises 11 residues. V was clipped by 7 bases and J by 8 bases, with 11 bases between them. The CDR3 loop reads CASTLGKGYTF. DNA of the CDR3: TGTGCCAGCACCCTGGGCAAAGGCTACACCTTC.

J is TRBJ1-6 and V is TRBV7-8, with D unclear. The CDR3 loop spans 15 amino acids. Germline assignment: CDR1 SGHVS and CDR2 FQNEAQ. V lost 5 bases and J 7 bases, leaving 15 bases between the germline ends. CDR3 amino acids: CASSHQPSLNSPLHF. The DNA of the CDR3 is TGTGCCAGCAGCCATCAACCAAGCCTCAATTCACCCCTCCACTTT.

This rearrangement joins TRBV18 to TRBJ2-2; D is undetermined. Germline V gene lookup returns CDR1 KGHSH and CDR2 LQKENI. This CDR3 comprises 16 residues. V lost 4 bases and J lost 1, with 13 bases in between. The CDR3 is CASSLGFQLNTGELFF. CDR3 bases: TGTGCCAGCTCACTTGGATTTCAGCTGAACACCGGGGAGCTGTTTTTT.

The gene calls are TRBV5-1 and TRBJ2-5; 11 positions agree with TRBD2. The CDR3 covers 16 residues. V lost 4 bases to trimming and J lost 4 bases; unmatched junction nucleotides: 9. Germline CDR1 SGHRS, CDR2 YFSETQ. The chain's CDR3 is CASSPQRLAGIETQYF. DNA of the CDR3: TGCGCCAGCAGCCCCCAGAGACTAGCGGGGATAGAGACCCAGTACTTC.

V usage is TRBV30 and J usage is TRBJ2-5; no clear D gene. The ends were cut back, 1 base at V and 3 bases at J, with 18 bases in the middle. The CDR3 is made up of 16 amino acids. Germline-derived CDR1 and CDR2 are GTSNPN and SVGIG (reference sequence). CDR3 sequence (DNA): TGTGCCTGGAGTGATTTACGTAGGGCCCCGAAAGAGACCCAGTACTTC. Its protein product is CAWSDLRRAPKETQYF.

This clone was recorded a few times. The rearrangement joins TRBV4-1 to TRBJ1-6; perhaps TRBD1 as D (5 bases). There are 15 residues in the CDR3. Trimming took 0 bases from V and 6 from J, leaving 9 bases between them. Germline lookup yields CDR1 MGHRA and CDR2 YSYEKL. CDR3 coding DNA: TGCGCCAGCAGCCAAGATCCAGGGCGTAATTCACCCCTCCACTTT. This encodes CASSQDPGRNSPLHF.

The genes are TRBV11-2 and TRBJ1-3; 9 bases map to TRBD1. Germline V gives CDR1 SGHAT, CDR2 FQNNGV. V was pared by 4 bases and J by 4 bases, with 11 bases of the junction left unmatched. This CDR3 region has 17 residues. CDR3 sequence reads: CASSSSPGTGYGNTIYF. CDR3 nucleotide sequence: TGTGCCAGCAGCTCGTCCCCCGGGACAGGGTACGGAAACACCATATATTTT.

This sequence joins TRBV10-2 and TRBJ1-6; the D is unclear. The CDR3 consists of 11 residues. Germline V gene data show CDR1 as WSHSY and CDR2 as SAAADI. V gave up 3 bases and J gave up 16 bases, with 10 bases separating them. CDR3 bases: TGCGCCAGCAGTGATGGGGAGGCGCTCCACTTT. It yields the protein CASSDGEALHF.

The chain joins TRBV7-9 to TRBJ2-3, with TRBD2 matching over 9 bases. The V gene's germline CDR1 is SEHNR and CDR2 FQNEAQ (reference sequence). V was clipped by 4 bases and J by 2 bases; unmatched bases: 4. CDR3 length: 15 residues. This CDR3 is CASSSPSGITDTQYF. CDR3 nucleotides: TGTGCCAGCAGCTCCCCTAGCGGGATCACAGATACGCAGTATTTT. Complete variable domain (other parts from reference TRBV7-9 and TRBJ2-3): DTGVSQNPRHKITKRGQNVTFRCDPISEHNRLYWYRQTLGQGPEFLTYFQNEAQLEKSRLLSDRFSAERPKGSFSTLEIQRTEQGDSAMYLCASSSPSGITDTQYFGPGTRLTVL.

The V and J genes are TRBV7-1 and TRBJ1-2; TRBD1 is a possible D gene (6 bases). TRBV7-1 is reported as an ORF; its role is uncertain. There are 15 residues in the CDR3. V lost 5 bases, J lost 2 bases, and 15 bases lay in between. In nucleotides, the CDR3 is TGTGCCAGCAGCCAAAGCCCTCAGGGGAACTATGGCTACACCTTC. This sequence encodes CASSQSPQGNYGYTF.

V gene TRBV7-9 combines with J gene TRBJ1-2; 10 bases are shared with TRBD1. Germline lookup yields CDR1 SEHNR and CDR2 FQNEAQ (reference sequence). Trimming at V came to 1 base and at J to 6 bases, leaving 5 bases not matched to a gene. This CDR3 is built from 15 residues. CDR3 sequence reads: CASSLVATGGNGYTF. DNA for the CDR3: TGTGCCAGCAGCTTAGTCGCGACAGGGGGCAATGGCTACACCTTC.

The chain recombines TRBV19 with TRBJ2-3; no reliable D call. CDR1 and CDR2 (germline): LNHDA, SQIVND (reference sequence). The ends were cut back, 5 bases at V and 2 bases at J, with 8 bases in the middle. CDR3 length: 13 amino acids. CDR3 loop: CASSYSYTDTQYF. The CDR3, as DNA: TGTGCCAGTAGTTACAGCTACACAGATACGCAGTATTTT. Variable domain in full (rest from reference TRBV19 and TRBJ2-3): DGGITQSPKYLFRKEGQNVTLSCEQNLNHDAMYWYRQDPGQGLRLIYYSQIVNDFQKGDIAEGYSVSREKKESFPLTVTSAQKNPTAFYLCASSYSYTDTQYFGPGTRLTVL.

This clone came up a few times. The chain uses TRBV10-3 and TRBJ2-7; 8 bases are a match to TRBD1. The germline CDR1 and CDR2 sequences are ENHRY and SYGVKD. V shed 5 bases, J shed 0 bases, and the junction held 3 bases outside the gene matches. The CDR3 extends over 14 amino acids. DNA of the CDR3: TGTGCCATCAGTTGGACAGGGAGCTCCTACGAGCAGTACTTC. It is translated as CAISWTGSSYEQYF.

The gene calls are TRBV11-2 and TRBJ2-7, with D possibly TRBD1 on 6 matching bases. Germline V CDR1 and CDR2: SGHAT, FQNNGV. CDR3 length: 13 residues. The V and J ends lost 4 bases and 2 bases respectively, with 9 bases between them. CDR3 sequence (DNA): TGTGCCAGCAGCTCAGGGGACCCCTACGAGCAGTACTTC. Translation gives CASSSGDPYEQYF.

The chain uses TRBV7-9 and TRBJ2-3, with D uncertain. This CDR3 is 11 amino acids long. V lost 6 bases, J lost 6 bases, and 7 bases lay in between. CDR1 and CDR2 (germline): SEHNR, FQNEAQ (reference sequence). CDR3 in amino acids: CASRQRDTQYF. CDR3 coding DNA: TGTGCCAGCAGACAGAGGGATACGCAGTATTTT.

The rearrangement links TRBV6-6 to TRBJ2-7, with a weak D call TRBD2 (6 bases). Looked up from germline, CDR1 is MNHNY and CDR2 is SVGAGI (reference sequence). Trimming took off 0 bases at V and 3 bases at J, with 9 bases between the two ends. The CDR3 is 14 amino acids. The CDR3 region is CASSYSGGRYEQYF. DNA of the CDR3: TGTGCCAGCAGTTACTCGGGGGGACGCTACGAGCAGTACTTC.

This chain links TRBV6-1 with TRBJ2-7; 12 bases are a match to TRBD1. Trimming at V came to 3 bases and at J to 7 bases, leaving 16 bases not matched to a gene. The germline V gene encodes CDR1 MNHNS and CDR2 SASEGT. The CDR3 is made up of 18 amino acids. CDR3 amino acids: CASSDGTGGASLSREQYF. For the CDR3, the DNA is TGTGCCAGCAGTGATGGGACAGGGGGCGCCTCCCTCTCTAGGGAGCAGTACTTC.

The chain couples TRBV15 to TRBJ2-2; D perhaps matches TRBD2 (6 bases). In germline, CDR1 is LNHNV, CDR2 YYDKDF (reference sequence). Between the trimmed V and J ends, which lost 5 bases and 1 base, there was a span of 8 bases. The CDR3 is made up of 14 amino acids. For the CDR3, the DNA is TGTGCCACCAGCCGGAGGGGGAACACCGGGGAGCTGTTTTTT. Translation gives CATSRRGNTGELFF.

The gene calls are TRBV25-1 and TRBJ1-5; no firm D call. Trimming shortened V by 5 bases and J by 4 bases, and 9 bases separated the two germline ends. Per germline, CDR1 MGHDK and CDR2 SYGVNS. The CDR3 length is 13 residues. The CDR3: CASSPTGNQPQHF. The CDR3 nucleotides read TGTGCCAGCAGTCCCACGGGAAATCAGCCCCAGCATTTT.

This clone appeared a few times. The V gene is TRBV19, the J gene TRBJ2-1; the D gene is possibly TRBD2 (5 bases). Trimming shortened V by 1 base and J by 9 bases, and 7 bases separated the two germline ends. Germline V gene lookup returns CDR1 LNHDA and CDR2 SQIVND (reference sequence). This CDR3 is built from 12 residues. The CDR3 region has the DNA TGTGCCAGTAGTATAGGAGGGCTTGAGCAGTTCTTC. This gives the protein CASSIGGLEQFF. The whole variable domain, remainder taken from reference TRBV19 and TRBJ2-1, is DGGITQSPKYLFRKEGQNVTLSCEQNLNHDAMYWYRQDPGQGLRLIYYSQIVNDFQKGDIAEGYSVSREKKESFPLTVTSAQKNPTAFYLCASSIGGLEQFFGPGTRLTVL.

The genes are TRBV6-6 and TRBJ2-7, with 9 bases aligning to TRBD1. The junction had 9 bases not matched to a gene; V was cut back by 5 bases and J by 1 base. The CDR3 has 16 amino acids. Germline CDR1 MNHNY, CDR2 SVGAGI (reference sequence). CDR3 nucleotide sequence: TGTGCCAGCAGTCCCGGGACAGGGATGATATCCTACGAGCAGTACTTC. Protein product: CASSPGTGMISYEQYF.

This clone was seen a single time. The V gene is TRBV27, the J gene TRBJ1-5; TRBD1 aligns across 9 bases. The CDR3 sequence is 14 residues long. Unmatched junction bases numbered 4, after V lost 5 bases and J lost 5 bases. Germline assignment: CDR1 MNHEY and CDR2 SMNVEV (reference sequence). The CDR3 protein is CASSPTGGYQPQHF. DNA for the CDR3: TGTGCCAGCAGTCCCACAGGGGGCTATCAGCCCCAGCATTTT.

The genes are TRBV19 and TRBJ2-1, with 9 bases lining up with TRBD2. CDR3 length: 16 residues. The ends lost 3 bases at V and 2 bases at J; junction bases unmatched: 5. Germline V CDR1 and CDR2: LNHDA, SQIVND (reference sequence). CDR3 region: CASSIVAGVPYNEQFF. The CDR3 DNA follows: TGTGCCAGTAGTATCGTAGCGGGAGTACCCTACAATGAGCAGTTCTTC.

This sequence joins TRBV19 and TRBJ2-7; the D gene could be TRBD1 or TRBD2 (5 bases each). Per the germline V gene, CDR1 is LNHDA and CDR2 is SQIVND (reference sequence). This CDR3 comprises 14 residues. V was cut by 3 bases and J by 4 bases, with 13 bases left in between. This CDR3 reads CASSIGTETYEQYF. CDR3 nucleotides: TGTGCCAGTAGTATTGGGACGGAAACGTACGAGCAGTACTTC. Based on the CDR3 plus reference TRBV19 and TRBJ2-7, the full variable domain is DGGITQSPKYLFRKEGQNVTLSCEQNLNHDAMYWYRQDPGQGLRLIYYSQIVNDFQKGDIAEGYSVSREKKESFPLTVTSAQKNPTAFYLCASSIGTETYEQYFGPGTRLTVT.

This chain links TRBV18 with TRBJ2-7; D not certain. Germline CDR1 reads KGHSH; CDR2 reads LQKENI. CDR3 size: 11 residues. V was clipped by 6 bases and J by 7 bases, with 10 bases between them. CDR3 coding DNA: TGTGCCAGCTCCCGGGCTGATGAGCAGTACTTC. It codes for CASSRADEQYF.

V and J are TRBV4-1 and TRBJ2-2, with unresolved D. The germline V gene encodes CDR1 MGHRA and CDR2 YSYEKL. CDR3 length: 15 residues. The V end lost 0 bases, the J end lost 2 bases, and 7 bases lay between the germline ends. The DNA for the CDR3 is TGCGCCAGCAGCCAAGATATGTTTAACACCGGGGAGCTGTTTTTT. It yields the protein CASSQDMFNTGELFF.

The CDR3 DNA follows: TGTGCCTGGAGTACCCAGGACAGCCTTAATGAAAAACTGTTTTTT. It specifies CAWSTQDSLNEKLFF. This sequence joins TRBV30 and TRBJ1-4, with a tentative D call TRBD1 (6 bases). This CDR3 comprises 15 residues. Trimming removed 2 bases at V and 4 bases at J, with 14 bases between. Germline V gene sequence: CDR1 GTSNPN, CDR2 SVGIG (reference sequence). Combining the CDR3 with reference TRBV30 and TRBJ1-4 gives the whole variable domain SQTIHQWPATLVQPVGSPLSLECTVEGTSNPNLYWYRQAAGRGLQLLFYSVGIGQISSEVPQNLSASRPQDRQFILSSKKLLLSDSGFYLCAWSTQDSLNEKLFFGSGTQLSVL.